This T cell receptor (beta chain) originates from a study of shared clonotypes between healthy human individuals. Study-wide background: There were three CD4 naive, three CD4 memory, two CD8 naive and one CD8 memory plates per donor.

There were no recent acute infections or vaccinations among the donors, who were healthy HIV-negative adults. Nashville, Tennessee was home to all donors, each a Caucasian adult. Assay used: immunoSEQ multiplex PCR; TCRdb lists only in-frame clones, some missing. This sample has over a million clones, with 96% found just once. Concerning this clone: Its antigen remains unidentified.

The V gene's germline CDR1 is SGHTA and CDR2 FQGNSA. CDR3 size: 14 residues. The germline V and J ends were trimmed by 0 bases and 5 bases, with 9 bases remaining between them. General study results and limits: Researchers sampled blood only, noting tissue repertoires likely differ.

The chain is built from TRBV7-2 and TRBJ2-3; no reliable D call. Sequencing was performed on naive CD4+ T cells sorted from blood. Subset: CD45RA+ positively selected. This TCR derives from a man aged 25-45 years in good health. This CDR3 reads CASSLAPLLDTQYF. CDR3 sequence (DNA): TGTGCCAGCAGCTTAGCGCCCCTGCTAGATACGCAGTATTTT.